One sample yielded the 15 T cell receptor beta chains listed below, sequenced in a study of regulatory T cells in long-lasting Graves disease. Time point reported: persistent/refractory GD, antithyroid drugs over 5 years with positive TRAb. The TCR library was made from RNA extracted from PBMCs. Libraries of TCR beta came from iRepertoire HTBI primers plus Arm-PCR of CDR3 regions. One entry per CDR3 protein, called by TCRdb with MiXCR from the multiplex PCR reads. The repertoire has some 430,000 distinct CDR3 sequences, 20% to 25% of them found once; the top ten carry approximately 6.4%. Sequences were derived from peripheral blood mononuclear cells (PBMCs), sampled when the disease was refractory, from a patient treated with antithyroid drugs. The receptors shown here come from a female donor with Graves disease.

A word on this clonotype: This could be a read error, since a much larger clone is one nucleotide away. The V call is TRBV6-2 or TRBV6-3, the J call TRBJ1-5; D unresolved. Per the germline V gene, CDR1 is MNHEY and CDR2 is SVGEGT. CDR3 length: 14 residues. V was clipped by 5 bases and J by 7 bases, with 15 bases between them. The CDR3 DNA reads as TGTGCCAGCAGTGCCGAAAGGTACCAACAGCCCCAGCATTTT. Translated: CASSAERYQQPQHF.

The chain joins TRBV28 to TRBJ2-1; 11 positions agree with TRBD2. Germline CDR1 MDHEN, CDR2 SYDVKM. This CDR3 contains 15 residues. J was trimmed by 5 bases and V by 5 bases; bases with no gene match: 5. This CDR3 is CASSVTSGSDNEQFF. The CDR3 DNA reads as TGTGCCAGCAGTGTTACTAGCGGGAGTGACAATGAGCAGTTCTTC.

At least ten counts were recorded for this clonotype. The chain is built from TRBV7-9 and TRBJ1-1; no reliable D call. V was shortened by 3 bases and J by 4 bases, with 9 bases between the two germline ends. The CDR3 sequence is 13 residues long. Germline loops: CDR1 SEHNR, CDR2 FQNEAQ (reference sequence). The CDR3 protein is CASSFIGTTEAFF. For the CDR3, the DNA is TGTGCCAGCAGCTTCATCGGTACCACTGAAGCTTTCTTT.

This clonotype was picked up many times. This chain uses TRBV28 with TRBJ1-2; D remains unclear. In germline, CDR1 is MDHEN, CDR2 SYDVKM. The CDR3 is 13 amino acids. The V gene lost 6 bases and the J gene lost 2 bases, with 10 bases spanning the gap. CDR3 sequence reads: CASSHGSNYGYTF. CDR3 sequence (DNA): TGTGCCAGCAGCCATGGGTCCAACTATGGCTACACCTTC.

This chain uses TRBV27 with TRBJ1-5; 11 nucleotides agree with TRBD1. The CDR3 extends over 15 amino acids. Germline CDR1 is MNHEY and CDR2 is SMNVEV (reference sequence). The J segment lost 4 bases and the V segment lost 6 bases, leaving 5 bases of the junction unmatched. The CDR3 reads CASSSWDRGNQPQHF. The DNA for the CDR3 is TGTGCCAGCAGCTCTTGGGACAGGGGGAATCAGCCCCAGCATTTT.

The rearrangement links TRBV5-1 to TRBJ1-1; 8 bases map to TRBD1. After removal of 4 bases from V and 0 bases from J, the junction contained 5 bases not matched to a gene. The CDR3 extends over 15 amino acids. Germline assignment: CDR1 SGHRS and CDR2 YFSETQ. For the CDR3, the DNA is TGCGCCAGCAGCAGTAGACAGGGGATGAACACTGAAGCTTTCTTT. Its translation: CASSSRQGMNTEAFF.

This clonotype was recorded many times. The chain has TRBV7-9 and TRBJ1-5; perhaps TRBD1 as D (5 bases). The CDR3 contains 15 residues. CDR1 is SEHNR, CDR2 FQNEAQ, per germline (reference sequence). V was clipped by 0 bases and J by 4 bases, with 10 bases between them. For the CDR3, the DNA is TGTGCCAGCAGCTTAGCGGTGGGGCCTAATCAGCCCCAGCATTTT. It encodes CASSLAVGPNQPQHF.

This sequence joins TRBV4-1 and TRBJ1-5; no definite D call. This CDR3 is built from 18 residues. Trimming took 0 bases from V and 0 from J, leaving 15 bases between them. Germline assignment: CDR1 MGHRA and CDR2 YSYEKL. CDR3 sequence: CASSQEGSPVNSNQPQHF. CDR3 in DNA: TGCGCCAGCAGCCAAGAAGGCAGTCCAGTAAATAGCAATCAGCCCCAGCATTTT.

The J gene is TRBJ2-4, the V gene TRBV12-3 or TRBV12-4, with TRBD1 matching 9 bases. The junction had 5 bases not matched to a gene; V was cut back by 5 bases and J by 0 bases. This CDR3 has 16 amino acids. CDR3 sequence: CASSPDRGAAKNIQYF. Written as DNA, the CDR3 is TGTGCCAGCAGTCCCGACAGGGGGGCAGCCAAAAACATTCAGTACTTC.

The chain combines TRBV12-3 or TRBV12-4 with TRBJ2-3; possibly TRBD2 for D (6 bases). This CDR3 comprises 15 residues. V gave up 2 bases and J gave up 6 bases, with 15 bases separating them. The CDR3 is CASSLSQGGRDTQYF. The DNA for the CDR3 is TGTGCCAGCAGTTTAAGCCAGGGAGGACGTGATACGCAGTATTTT.

As to this clonotype: A much larger clonotype is one base distant, so this may be a read error. The CDR3 coding sequence is TGTGCCGGCAAACAAACTGGAGACAGTCAGCCCCAGCATTTT. This gives the protein CAGKQTGDSQPQHF. This chain connects TRBV28 to TRBJ1-5; possible D gene TRBD1, 5 bases. The ends were cut back, 11 bases at V and 6 bases at J, with 20 bases in the middle. The CDR3 length is 14 residues. Germline V lookup: CDR1 MDHEN, CDR2 SYDVKM.

This clonotype occurred a few times. This chain joins TRBV10-1 and TRBJ2-6; a weak D match, TRBD2 (6 bases). V was pared by 7 bases and J by 8 bases, with 24 bases between. The CDR3 consists of 17 residues. Per the germline V gene, CDR1 is WNHNN and CDR2 is SYGVQD (reference sequence). CDR3 bases: TGCGCCAGCAATACTAGGACTGATCTCCGGGAGACCAACGTCCTGACTTTC. This sequence encodes CASNTRTDLRETNVLTF.

This clonotype was recorded at least ten times. This chain joins TRBV20-1 and TRBJ2-7; D gene uncertain. V lost 5 bases to trimming and J lost 5 bases, with 13 bases between them. In germline, CDR1 is DFQATT, CDR2 SNEGSKA (reference sequence). The CDR3 totals 12 residues. The CDR3 loop reads CSAGPLVDEQYF. CDR3 nucleotides: TGCAGTGCTGGCCCTTTGGTGGACGAGCAGTACTTC.

Turning to this clonotype: A much larger clone differs from this one at a single base, so this may be a read error. The V call is TRBV27, the J call TRBJ2-4, with unresolved D. This CDR3 spans 13 amino acids. Germline values: CDR1 MNHEY, CDR2 SMNVEV (reference sequence). The CDR3 nucleotides are TGTGCCGGCAGTTATGGGCCCGGGAACATTCAGTACTTC. It encodes CAGSYGPGNIQYF.

This sequence joins TRBV24-1 and TRBJ2-6; 7 bases are shared with TRBD1. Germline CDR1 and CDR2: KGHDR and SFDVKD. CDR3 length: 16 amino acids. The V segment lost 9 bases and the J segment 0 bases; nucleotides outside the gene matches: 7. The CDR3 loop reads CATADRAGSGANVLTF. CDR3 DNA: TGTGCCACCGCCGACAGGGCCGGCTCTGGGGCCAACGTCCTGACTTTC.